This TCR beta chain was obtained from a study of cytomegalovirus exposure and HLA in healthy donors. Study-level points and caveats: Several top significant clusters appeared, in a later analysis, to be linked to common viral pathogens.

Primers included in the PCR were 60 Vbeta and 13 Jbeta primers. This table comes from immunoSEQ multiplex PCR, and its TCRdb copy is limited to in-frame clones, with some not included. Of about 180,000 clones in the sample, around 82% were seen once. On this clone: What it binds is not known.

This clonotype was sampled from a woman between 25 and 40 years old in good health and CMV-seropositive. The sample taken for sequencing was PBMCs.

The CDR3 region has the DNA TGTGCCAGCAGGCCTACCGGGACAGGGGTCGACAATGAGCAGTTCTTC. This translates into CASRPTGTGVDNEQFF. The V gene is TRBV7-2, the J gene TRBJ2-1, with 10 positions matching TRBD1. V lost 6 bases and J lost 5; bases outside the gene matches: 10. Germline CDR1 is SGHTA and CDR2 is FQGNSA. CDR3 length: 16 amino acids. Using reference TRBV7-2 and TRBJ2-1 for the parts outside the CDR3, the full variable domain is GAGVSQSPSNKVTEKGKDVELRCDPISGHTALYWYRQSLGQGLEFLIYFQGNSAPDKSGLPSDRFSAERTGGSVSTLTIQRTQQEDSAVYLCASRPTGTGVDNEQFFGPGTRLTVL.